This TCR beta chain came from a study of shared clonotypes between healthy human individuals. Deep was the level used in running the assay. Here immunoSEQ multiplex PCR was the method, and the copy in TCRdb shows in-frame clones only, minus some. The data show around 980,000 clones, with more than 75% seen just once and 0.6% to 0.7% held by the top ten. Per the germline V gene, CDR1 is SGHRS and CDR2 is YFSETQ. The CDR3 spans 16 residues. V was pared by 2 bases and J by 1 base, with 15 bases between. The TCR sequence derives from a man between 18 and 29 years old in good health. Some clones in this sample may be carry-over from other donors' samples. The chain uses TRBV5-1 and TRBJ1-1; D ambiguous. The sample taken for sequencing was memory CD4+ T cells from PBMCs. As to subset: CD45RA-negative fraction. This CDR3 reads CASSFRAIGRNTEAFF. The CDR3 bases are TGCGCCAGCAGCTTCCGGGCGATAGGGAGGAACACTGAAGCTTTCTTT.